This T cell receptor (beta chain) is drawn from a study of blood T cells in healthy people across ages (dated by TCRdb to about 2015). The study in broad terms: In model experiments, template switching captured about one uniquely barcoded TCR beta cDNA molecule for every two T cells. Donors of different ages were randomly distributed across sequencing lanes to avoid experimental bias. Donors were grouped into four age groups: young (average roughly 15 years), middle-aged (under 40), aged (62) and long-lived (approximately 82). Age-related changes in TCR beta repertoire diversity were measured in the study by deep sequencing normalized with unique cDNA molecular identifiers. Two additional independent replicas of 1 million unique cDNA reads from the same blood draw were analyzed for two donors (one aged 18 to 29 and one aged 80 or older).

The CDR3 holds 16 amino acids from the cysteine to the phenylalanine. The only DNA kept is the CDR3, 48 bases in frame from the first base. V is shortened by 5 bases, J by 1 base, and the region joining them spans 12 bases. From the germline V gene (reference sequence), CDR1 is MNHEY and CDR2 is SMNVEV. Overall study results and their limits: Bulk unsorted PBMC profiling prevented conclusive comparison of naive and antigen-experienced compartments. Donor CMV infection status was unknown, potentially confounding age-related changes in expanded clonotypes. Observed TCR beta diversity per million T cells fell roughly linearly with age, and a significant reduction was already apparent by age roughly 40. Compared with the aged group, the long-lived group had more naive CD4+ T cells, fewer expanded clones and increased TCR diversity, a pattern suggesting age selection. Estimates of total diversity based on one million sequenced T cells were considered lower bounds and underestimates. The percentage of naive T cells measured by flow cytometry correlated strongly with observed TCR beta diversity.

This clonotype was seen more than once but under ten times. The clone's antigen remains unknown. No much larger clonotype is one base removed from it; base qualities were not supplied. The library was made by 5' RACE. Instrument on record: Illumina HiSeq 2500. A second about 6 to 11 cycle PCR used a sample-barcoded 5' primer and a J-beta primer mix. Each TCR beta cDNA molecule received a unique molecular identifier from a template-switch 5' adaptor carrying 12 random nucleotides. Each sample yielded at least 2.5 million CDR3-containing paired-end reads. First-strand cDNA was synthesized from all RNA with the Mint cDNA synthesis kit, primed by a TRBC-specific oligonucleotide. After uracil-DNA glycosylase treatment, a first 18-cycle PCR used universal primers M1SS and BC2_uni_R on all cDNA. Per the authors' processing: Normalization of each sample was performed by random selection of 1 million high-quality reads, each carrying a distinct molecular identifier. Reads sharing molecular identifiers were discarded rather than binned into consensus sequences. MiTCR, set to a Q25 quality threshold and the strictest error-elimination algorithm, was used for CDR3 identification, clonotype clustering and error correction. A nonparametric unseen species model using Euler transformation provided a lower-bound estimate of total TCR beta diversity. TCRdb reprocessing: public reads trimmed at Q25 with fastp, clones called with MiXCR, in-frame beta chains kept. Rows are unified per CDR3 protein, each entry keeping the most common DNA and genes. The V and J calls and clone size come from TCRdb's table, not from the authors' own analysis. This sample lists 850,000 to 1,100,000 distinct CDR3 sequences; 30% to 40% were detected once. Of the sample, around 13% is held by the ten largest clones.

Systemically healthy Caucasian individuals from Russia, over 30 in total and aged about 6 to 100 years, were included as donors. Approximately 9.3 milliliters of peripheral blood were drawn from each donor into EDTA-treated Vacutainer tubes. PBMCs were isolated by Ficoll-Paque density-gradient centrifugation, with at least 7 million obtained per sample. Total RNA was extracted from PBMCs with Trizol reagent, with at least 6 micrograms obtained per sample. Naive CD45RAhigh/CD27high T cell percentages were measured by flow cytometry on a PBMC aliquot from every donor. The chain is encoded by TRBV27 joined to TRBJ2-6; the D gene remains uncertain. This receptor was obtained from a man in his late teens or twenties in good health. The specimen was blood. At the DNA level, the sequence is TGTGCCAGCAGTCGAACAGAGATTTCTGGGGCCAACGTCCTGACTTTC. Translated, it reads CASSRTEISGANVLTF. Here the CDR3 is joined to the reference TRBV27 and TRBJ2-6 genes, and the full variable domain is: EAQVTQNPRYLITVTGKKLTVTCSQNMNHEYMSWYRQDPGLGLRQIYYSMNVEVTDKGDVPEGYKVSRKEKRNFPLILESPSPNQTSLYFCASSRTEISGANVLTFGAGSRLTVL.